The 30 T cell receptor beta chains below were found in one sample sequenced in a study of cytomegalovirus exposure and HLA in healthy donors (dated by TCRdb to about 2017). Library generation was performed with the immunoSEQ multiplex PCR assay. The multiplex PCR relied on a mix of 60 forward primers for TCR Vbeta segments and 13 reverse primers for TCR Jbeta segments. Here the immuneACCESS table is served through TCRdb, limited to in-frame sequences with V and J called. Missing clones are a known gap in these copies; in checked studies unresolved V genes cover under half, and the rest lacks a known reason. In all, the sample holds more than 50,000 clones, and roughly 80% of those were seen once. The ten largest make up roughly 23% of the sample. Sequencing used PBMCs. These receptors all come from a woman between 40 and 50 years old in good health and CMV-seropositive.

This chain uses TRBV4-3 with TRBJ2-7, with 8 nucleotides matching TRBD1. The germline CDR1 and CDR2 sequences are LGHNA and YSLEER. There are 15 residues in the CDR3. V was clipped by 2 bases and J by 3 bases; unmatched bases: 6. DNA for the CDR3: TGCGCCAGCAGCCAATATACAGGGGGTATCTACGAGCAGTACTTC. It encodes CASSQYTGGIYEQYF.

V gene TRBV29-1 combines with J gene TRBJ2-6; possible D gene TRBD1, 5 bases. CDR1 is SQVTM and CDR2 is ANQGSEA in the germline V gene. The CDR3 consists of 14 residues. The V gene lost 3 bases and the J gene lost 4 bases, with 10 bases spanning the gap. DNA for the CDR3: TGCAGCGTTGAGAATGGGGCCGGGGCCAACGTCCTGACTTTC. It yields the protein CSVENGAGANVLTF.

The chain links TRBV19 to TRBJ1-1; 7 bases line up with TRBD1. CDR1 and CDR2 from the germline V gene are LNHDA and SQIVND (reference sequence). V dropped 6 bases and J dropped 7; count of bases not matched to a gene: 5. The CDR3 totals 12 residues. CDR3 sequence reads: CASSPRTGEAFF. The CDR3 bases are TGTGCCAGTAGCCCAAGGACAGGTGAAGCTTTCTTT.

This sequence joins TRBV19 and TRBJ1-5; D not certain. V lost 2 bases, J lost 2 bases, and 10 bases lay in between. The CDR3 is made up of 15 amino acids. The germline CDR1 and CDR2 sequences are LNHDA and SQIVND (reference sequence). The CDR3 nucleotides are TGTGCCAGTAGTATAACCAAGGGAGGCAATCAGCCCCAGCATTTT. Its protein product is CASSITKGGNQPQHF.

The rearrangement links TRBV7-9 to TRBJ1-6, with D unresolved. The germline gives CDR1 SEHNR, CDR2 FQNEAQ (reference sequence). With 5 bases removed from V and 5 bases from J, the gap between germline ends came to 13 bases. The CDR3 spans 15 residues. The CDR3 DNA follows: TGTGCCAGCAGCCGCGGGAGGCAGAATAATTCACCCCTCCACTTT. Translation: CASSRGRQNNSPLHF.

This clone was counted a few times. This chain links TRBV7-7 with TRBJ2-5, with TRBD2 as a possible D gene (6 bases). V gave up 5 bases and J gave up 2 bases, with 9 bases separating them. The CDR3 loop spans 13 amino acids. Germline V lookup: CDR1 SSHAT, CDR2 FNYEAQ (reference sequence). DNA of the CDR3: TGTGCCAGCAGCATGGGACTTCAAGAGACCCAGTACTTC. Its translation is CASSMGLQETQYF.

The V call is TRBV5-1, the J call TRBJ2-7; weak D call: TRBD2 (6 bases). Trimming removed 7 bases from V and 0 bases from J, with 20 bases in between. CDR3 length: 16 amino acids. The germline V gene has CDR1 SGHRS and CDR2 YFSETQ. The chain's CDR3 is CASHEGSGGSSYEQYF. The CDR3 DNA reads TGCGCCAGCCATGAGGGTAGCGGAGGCAGCTCCTACGAGCAGTACTTC.

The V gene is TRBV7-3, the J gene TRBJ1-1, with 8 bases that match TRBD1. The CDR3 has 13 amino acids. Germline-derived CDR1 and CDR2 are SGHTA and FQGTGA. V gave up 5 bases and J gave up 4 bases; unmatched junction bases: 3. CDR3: CASSIDRGTEAFF. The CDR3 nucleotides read TGTGCCAGCAGCATTGACAGGGGCACTGAAGCTTTCTTT.

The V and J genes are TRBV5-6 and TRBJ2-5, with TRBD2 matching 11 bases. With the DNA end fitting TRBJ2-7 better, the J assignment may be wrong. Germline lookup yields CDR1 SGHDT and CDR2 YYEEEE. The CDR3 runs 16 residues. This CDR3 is CASSPTMIAGGDEQYF. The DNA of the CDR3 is TGTGCCAGCAGCCCTACGATGATAGCGGGGGGGGACGAGCAGTACTTC.

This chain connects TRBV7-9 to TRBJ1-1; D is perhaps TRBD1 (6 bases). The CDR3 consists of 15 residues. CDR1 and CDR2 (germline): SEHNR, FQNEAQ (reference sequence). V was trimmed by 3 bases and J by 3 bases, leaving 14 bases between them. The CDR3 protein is CASSFGGVKDTEAFF. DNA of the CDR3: TGTGCCAGCAGCTTTGGGGGCGTTAAAGACACTGAAGCTTTCTTT.

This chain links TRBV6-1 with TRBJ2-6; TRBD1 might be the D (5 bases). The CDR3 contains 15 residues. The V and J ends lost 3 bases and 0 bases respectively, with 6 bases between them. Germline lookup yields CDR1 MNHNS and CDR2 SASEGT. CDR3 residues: CASSETVSGANVLTF. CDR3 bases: TGTGCCAGCAGTGAGACAGTCTCTGGGGCCAACGTCCTGACTTTC.

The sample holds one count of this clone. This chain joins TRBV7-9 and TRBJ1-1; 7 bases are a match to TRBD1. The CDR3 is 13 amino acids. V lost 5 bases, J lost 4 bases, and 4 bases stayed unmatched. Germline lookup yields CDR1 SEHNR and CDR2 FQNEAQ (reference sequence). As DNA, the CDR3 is TGTGCCAGCAGCCAGGCAGGGGGCACTGAAGCTTTCTTT. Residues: CASSQAGGTEAFF.

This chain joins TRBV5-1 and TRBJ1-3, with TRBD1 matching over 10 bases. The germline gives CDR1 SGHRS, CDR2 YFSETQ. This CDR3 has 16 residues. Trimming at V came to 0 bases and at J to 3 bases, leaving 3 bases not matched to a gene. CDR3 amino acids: CASSLAGTGVGNTIYF. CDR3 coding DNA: TGCGCCAGCAGCTTGGCCGGGACAGGGGTTGGAAACACCATATATTTT. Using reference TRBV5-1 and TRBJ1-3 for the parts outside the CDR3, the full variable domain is KAGVTQTPRYLIKTRGQQVTLSCSPISGHRSVSWYQQTPGQGLQFLFEYFSETQRNKGNFPGRFSGRQFSNSRSEMNVSTLELGDSALYLCASSLAGTGVGNTIYFGEGSWLTVV.

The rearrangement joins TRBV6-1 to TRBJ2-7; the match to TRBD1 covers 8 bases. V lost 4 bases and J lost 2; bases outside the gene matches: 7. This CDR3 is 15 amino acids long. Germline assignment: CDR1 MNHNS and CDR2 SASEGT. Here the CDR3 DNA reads TGTGCCAGCAGTGGGCCCGGGACAGGCCCCTACGAGCAGTACTTC. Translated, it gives CASSGPGTGPYEQYF.

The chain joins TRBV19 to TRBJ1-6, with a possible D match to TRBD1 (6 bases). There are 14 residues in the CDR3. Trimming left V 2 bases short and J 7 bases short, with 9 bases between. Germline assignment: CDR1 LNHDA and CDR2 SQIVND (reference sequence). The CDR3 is CASSIRGNNSPLHF. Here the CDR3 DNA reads TGTGCCAGTAGTATAAGGGGGAACAATTCACCCCTCCACTTT.

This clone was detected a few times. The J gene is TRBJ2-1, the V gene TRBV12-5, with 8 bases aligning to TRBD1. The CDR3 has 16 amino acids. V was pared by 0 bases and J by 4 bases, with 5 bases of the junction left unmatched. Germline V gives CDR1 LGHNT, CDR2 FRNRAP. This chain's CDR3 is CASGLVQGGAYNEQFF. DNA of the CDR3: TGTGCTAGTGGTTTGGTACAGGGGGGAGCGTACAATGAGCAGTTCTTC.

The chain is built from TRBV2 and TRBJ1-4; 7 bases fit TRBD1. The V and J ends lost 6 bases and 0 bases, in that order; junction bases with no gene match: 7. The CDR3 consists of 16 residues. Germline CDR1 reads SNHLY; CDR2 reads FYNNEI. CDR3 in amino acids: CASSRDRLATNEKLFF. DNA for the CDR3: TGTGCCAGCAGCAGGGACAGACTTGCAACTAATGAAAAACTGTTTTTT.

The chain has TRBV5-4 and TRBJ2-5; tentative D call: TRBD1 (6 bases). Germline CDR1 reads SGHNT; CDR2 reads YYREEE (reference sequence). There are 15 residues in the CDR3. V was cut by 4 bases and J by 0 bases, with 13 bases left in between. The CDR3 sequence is CASSGVGGHQETQYF. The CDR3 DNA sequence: TGTGCCAGCAGCGGAGTAGGGGGACACCAAGAGACCCAGTACTTC.

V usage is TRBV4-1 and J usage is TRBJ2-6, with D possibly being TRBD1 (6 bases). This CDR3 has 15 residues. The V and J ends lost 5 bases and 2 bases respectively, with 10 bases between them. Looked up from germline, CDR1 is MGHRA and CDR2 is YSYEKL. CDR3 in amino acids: CASSLQGTGANVLTF. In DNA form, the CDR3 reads TGCGCCAGCAGCTTACAGGGTACTGGGGCCAACGTCCTGACTTTC.

The CDR3 here is CATRDSHYEQYF. The CDR3 nucleotides read TGTGCCACGAGAGACAGTCACTACGAGCAGTACTTC. The chain links TRBV15 to TRBJ2-7; the D gene is possibly TRBD1 (5 bases). Per the germline V gene, CDR1 is LNHNV and CDR2 is YYDKDF (reference sequence). CDR3 length: 12 amino acids. Trimming removed 9 bases at V and 3 bases at J, with 12 bases between.

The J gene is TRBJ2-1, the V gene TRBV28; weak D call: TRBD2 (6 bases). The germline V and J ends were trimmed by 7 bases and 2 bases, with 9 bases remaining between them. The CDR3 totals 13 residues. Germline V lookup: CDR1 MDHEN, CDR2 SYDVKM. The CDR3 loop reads CASIAGPYNEQFF. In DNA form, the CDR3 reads TGTGCCAGCATCGCGGGGCCCTACAATGAGCAGTTCTTC. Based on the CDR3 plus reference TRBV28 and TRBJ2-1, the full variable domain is DVKVTQSSRYLVKRTGEKVFLECVQDMDHENMFWYRQDPGLGLRLIYFSYDVKMKEKGDIPEGYSVSREKKERFSLILESASTNQTSMYLCASIAGPYNEQFFGPGTRLTVL.

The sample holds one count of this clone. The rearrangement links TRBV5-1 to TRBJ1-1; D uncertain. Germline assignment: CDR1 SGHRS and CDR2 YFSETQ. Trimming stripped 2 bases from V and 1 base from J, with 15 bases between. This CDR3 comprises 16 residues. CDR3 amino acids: CASSLQAASTNTEAFF. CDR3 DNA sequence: TGCGCCAGCAGCTTACAAGCGGCAAGCACGAACACTGAAGCTTTCTTT.

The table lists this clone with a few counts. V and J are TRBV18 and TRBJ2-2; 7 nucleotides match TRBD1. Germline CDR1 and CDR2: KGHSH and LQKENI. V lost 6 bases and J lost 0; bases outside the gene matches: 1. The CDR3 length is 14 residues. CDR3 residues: CASSGTANTGELFF. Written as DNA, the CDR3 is TGTGCCAGCTCGGGGACAGCGAACACCGGGGAGCTGTTTTTT.

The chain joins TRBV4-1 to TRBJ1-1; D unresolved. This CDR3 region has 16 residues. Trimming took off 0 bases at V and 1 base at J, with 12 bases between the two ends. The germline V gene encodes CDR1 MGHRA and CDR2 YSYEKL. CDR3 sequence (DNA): TGCGCCAGCAGCCAAGATCACACCTCATGGAACACTGAAGCTTTCTTT. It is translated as CASSQDHTSWNTEAFF.

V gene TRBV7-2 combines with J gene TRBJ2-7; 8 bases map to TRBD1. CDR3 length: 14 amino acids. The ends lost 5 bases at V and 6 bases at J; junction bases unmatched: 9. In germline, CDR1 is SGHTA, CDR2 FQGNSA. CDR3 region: CASSKRTGSGEQYF. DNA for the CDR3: TGTGCCAGCAGCAAAAGGACAGGGAGTGGCGAGCAGTACTTC.

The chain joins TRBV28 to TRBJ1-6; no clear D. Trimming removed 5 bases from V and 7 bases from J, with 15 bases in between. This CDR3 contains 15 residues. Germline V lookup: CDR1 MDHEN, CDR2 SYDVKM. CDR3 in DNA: TGTGCCAGCAGTCCATTCGGGAGGCTAAATTCACCCCTCCACTTT. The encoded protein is CASSPFGRLNSPLHF.

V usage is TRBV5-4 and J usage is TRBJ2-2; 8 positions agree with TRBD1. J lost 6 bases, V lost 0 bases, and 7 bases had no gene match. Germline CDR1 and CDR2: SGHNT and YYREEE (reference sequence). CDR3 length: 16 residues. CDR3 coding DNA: TGTGCCAGCAGCTTGGCCGCAGGGGGCGGTTCCGGGGAGCTGTTTTTT. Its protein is CASSLAAGGGSGELFF.

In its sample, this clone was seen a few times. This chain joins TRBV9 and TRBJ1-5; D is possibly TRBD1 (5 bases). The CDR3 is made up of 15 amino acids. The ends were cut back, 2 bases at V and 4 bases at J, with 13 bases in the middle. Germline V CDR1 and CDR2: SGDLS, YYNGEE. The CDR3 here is CASSVSDSLNQPQHF. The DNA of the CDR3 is TGTGCCAGCAGCGTGAGCGACAGCCTTAATCAGCCCCAGCATTTT.

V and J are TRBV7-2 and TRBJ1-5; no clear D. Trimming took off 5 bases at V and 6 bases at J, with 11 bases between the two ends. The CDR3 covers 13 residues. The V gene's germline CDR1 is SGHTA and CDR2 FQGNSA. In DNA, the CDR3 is TGTGCCAGCAGCATTGGGAGAAGTCAGCCCCAGCATTTT. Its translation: CASSIGRSQPQHF.

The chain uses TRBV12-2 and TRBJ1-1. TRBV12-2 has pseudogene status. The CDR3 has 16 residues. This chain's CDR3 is CASRSREDGLNTEAFF. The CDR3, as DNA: TGTGCAAGTCGCTCCCGGGAGGATGGGTTGAACACTGAAGCTTTCTTT.